This T cell receptor beta chain comes out of a study of CD8 T cells in ankylosing spondylitis. Findings and limits, study-wide: According to the report, clones linked to the disease were significantly enriched in matched synovial fluid samples taken from ankylosing spondylitis patients. Previously reported in reactive arthritis synovial fluid and blood were some of the motif variants.

Points on this clonotype: Its antigen is still unknown. This may come from a read error, since a much larger clone is one base off.

Generation of TCR beta libraries employed quantitative 5'-RACE incorporating molecular barcodes. Using its own MiXCR run on the 5' RACE reads, TCRdb lists one record per CDR3 protein. The sample includes roughly 180,000 distinct CDR3 sequences, 10% to 15% of them seen just once. The sequence came from a female donor with ankylosing spondylitis or in good health (not recorded which). Sequencing used blood, either unsorted or a sorted T cell fraction (not recorded which).

CDR3 residues: CSASPGEAQYF. Written as DNA, the CDR3 is TGCAGTGCTAGTCCGGGGGAGGCCCAGTACTTC. This sequence joins TRBV20-1 and TRBJ2-5; D may be TRBD2 (6 bases). CDR3 length equals 11 residues. Per germline, CDR1 DFQATT and CDR2 SNEGSKA (reference sequence). V was clipped by 3 bases and J by 9 bases, with 11 bases between them.